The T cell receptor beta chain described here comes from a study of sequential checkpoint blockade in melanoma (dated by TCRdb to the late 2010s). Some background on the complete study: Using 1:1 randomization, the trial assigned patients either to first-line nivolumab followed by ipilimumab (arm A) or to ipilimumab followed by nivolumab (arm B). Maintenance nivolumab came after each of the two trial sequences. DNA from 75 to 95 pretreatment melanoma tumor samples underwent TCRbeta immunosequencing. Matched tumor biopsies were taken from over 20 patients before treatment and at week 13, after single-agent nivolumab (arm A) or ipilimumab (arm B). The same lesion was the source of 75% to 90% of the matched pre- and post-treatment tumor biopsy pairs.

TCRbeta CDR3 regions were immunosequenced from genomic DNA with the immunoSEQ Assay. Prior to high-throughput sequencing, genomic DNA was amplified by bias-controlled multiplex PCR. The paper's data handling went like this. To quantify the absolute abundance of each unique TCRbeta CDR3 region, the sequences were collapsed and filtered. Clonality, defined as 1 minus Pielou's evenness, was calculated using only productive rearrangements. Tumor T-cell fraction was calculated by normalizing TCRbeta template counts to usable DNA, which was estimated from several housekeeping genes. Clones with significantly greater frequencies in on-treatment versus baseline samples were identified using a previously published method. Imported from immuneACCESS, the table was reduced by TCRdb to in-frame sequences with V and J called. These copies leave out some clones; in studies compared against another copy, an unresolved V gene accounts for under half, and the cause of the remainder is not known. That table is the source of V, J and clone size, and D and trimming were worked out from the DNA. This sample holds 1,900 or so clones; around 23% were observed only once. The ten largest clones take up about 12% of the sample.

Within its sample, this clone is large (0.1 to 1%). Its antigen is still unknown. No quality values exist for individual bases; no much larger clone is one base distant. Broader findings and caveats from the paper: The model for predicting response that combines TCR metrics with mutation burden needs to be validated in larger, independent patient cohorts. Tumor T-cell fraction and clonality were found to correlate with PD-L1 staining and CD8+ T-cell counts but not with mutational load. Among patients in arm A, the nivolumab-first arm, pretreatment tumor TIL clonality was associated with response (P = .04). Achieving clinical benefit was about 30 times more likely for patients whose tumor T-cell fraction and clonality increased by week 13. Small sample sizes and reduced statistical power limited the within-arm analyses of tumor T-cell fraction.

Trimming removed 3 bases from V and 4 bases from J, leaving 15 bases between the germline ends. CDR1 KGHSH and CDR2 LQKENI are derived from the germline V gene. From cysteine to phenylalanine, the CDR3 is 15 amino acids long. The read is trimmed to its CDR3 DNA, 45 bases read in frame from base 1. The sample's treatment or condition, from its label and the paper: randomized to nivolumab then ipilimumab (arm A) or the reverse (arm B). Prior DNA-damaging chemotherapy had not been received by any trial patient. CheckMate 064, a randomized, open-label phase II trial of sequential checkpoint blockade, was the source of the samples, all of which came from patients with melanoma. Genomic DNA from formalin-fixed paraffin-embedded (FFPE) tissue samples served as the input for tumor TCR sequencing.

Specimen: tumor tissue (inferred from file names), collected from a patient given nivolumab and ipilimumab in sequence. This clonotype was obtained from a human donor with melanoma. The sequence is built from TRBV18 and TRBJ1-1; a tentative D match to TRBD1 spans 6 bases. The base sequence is TGTGCCAGCTCACCCGTACAGGGCAAAGGCACTGAAGCTTTCTTT. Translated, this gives CASSPVQGKGTEAFF.